These 9 T cell receptor beta chains originate from one sample sequenced in a study of cytomegalovirus exposure and HLA in healthy donors. PCR was performed using 60 Vbeta and 13 Jbeta primers. Clones were read by immunoSEQ multiplex PCR, and TCRdb kept only the in-frame ones, dropping some. The sample records approximately 68,000 clones, approximately 77% being singletons. Sequencing was carried out using PBMCs. These receptors were taken from a woman aged 25 to 39 in good health and CMV-seropositive.

V gene TRBV30 combines with J gene TRBJ1-1; a weak D match, TRBD1 (6 bases). Germline V gives CDR1 GTSNPN, CDR2 SVGIG (reference sequence). The V end lost 2 bases, the J end lost 4 bases, and 11 bases lay between the germline ends. The CDR3 totals 13 residues. The CDR3 is CAWSTSDSTEAFF. The DNA for the CDR3 is TGTGCCTGGAGTACCTCGGACAGCACTGAAGCTTTCTTT.

This clone was seen a handful of times. DNA of the CDR3: TGTGCCAGCAGTTACCGGACAGGAGTTAATGAAAAACTGTTTTTT. Translation: CASSYRTGVNEKLFF. The chain links TRBV6-6 to TRBJ1-4; 7 bases line up with TRBD1. The germline gives CDR1 MNHNY, CDR2 SVGAGI (reference sequence). With V trimmed by 2 bases and J by 4 bases, 4 bases remained unmatched. This CDR3 spans 15 amino acids.

The chain carries TRBV9 and TRBJ2-3; tentatively, D is TRBD1 (6 bases). V shed 0 bases and J shed 1 base, with 15 bases lying between them. Germline values: CDR1 SGDLS, CDR2 YYNGEE. This CDR3 region has 17 residues. This CDR3 reads CASSVDGKGVGTDTQYF. The DNA for the CDR3 is TGTGCCAGCAGCGTAGATGGGAAGGGGGTCGGCACAGATACGCAGTATTTT.

This rearrangement joins TRBV6-6 to TRBJ2-7, with TRBD2 matching over 14 bases. CDR3 length: 15 residues. Trimming cost V 6 bases and J 1 base; bases outside gene matches: 2. Germline V gives CDR1 MNHNY, CDR2 SVGAGI (reference sequence). The CDR3 DNA sequence: TGTGCCAGCAGACGACTAGCGGGAGGGTCCTACGAGCAGTACTTC. It codes for CASRRLAGGSYEQYF.

The chain couples TRBV28 to TRBJ2-3, with D maybe TRBD1 (6 bases). CDR1 and CDR2 from the germline V gene are MDHEN and SYDVKM. This CDR3 has 16 amino acids. V was cut by 5 bases and J by 2 bases, with 17 bases left in between. The CDR3 DNA reads as TGTGCCAGCAGTGCCCCGGGACAAGGAGCCACAGATACGCAGTATTTT. Translated, it gives CASSAPGQGATDTQYF.

The rearrangement uses TRBV2 and TRBJ1-2, with 9 bases lining up with TRBD1. J was trimmed by 0 bases and V by 4 bases; bases with no gene match: 9. The CDR3 length is 17 residues. Germline V gene lookup returns CDR1 SNHLY and CDR2 FYNNEI. The CDR3 nucleotides read TGTGCCAGCAGTGGGGGACAGGGTGCCCCCGCTAACTATGGCTACACCTTC. Translating it yields CASSGGQGAPANYGYTF.

This chain uses TRBV21-1 with TRBJ2-3; TRBD2, the D gene given by the table, was not confirmed from the DNA. TRBV21-1 is listed as a pseudogene. The length of the CDR3 is 16 residues. CDR3 amino acids: CASSTPTSGVTDTQYF. The CDR3 region has the DNA TGTGCCAGCAGCACTCCGACTAGCGGGGTCACAGATACGCAGTATTTT.

Judged by abundance, this clone is medium-sized. This chain links TRBV11-2 with TRBJ1-1; no reliable D call. The CDR3 length is 16 residues. V was clipped by 5 bases and J by 4 bases, with 20 bases between them. Germline CDR1 and CDR2: SGHAT and FQNNGV. The DNA of the CDR3 is TGTGCCAGCAGCCAACTCCCCGTTGAGGGTCGCACTGAAGCTTTCTTT. It specifies CASSQLPVEGRTEAFF.

This clone has only a few counts. The chain carries TRBV19 and TRBJ1-1; TRBD1 agrees at 8 bases. The CDR3 runs to 16 residues. CDR1 and CDR2 (germline): LNHDA, SQIVND (reference sequence). The V and J ends lost 8 bases and 2 bases, in that order; junction bases with no gene match: 13. The CDR3, as DNA: TGTGCCAGTCGGGTACAGGGGGGCCCCCGTAACACTGAAGCTTTCTTT. Its protein is CASRVQGGPRNTEAFF.